This TCR beta chain stems from a study of T cell responses to AZD1222 COVID-19 vaccine. The repertoire was sequenced with immunoSEQ multiplex PCR; TCRdb's copy has only in-frame clones and lacks some. The sample holds tens of thousands of clones, 92% seen once. From germline, CDR1 is MNHEY and CDR2 SMNVEV (reference sequence). The CDR3 covers 15 residues. V was pared by 3 bases and J by 5 bases, with 16 bases between. This clonotype was sampled from an adult who received the AZD1222 COVID-19 vaccine. The material was peripheral blood, obtained 28 days after the second AZD1222 dose. The V and J genes are TRBV27 and TRBJ2-5; maybe TRBD1 (7 bases). For the CDR3, the DNA is TGTGCCAGCAGTTTGGGGCAGGGGGGTTTGGAGACCCAGTACTTC. Translation: CASSLGQGGLETQYF.